This T cell receptor beta chain was obtained from a study of cytomegalovirus exposure and HLA in healthy donors. PCR used 60 Vbeta primers and 13 Jbeta primers. The protocol was immunoSEQ multiplex PCR, while the TCRdb copy is restricted to in-frame clones and leaves out a portion. The table has 90,000 to 100,000 clones, under 85% seen once. The germline V gene encodes CDR1 MNHEY and CDR2 SMNVEV (reference sequence). The CDR3 is 16 amino acids. V was clipped by 4 bases and J by 4 bases; unmatched bases: 12. V and J are TRBV27 and TRBJ1-2; the match to TRBD1 covers 7 bases. What was sequenced was PBMCs. The clonotype was recovered from a woman between 35 and 50 years old in good health and CMV-seronegative. The CDR3 is CASSSLIRDSLYGYTF. DNA for the CDR3: TGTGCCAGCAGTTCCCTCATCCGGGACAGCCTCTATGGCTACACCTTC.